The 5 T cell receptor beta chains below come from one sample, sequenced in a study of blood T cell repertoires in COVID-19. Measured with immunoSEQ multiplex PCR; TCRdb has only the in-frame clones, and not every one. Seen here are about 260,000 clones, about 87% observed once, and the top ten hold about 2.5%. Sequenced: peripheral blood. The origin of the receptors is a woman aged 45-60 years with acute or convalescent COVID-19.

The chain employs TRBV6-2 or TRBV6-3 and TRBJ1-6, with D possibly being TRBD1 (5 bases). The CDR3 consists of 15 residues. Deletions cut 1 base from V and 5 bases from J, with 9 bases between. In germline, CDR1 is MNHEY, CDR2 SVGEGT. DNA for the CDR3: TGTGCCAGCAGTTACTGGACACCGGATAATTCACCCCTCCACTTT. It encodes CASSYWTPDNSPLHF.

The chain uses TRBV6-4 and TRBJ2-2; TRBD1 agrees at 11 bases. V dropped 0 bases and J dropped 2; count of bases not matched to a gene: 2. In germline, CDR1 is MRHNA, CDR2 SNTAGT. This CDR3 comprises 17 residues. The CDR3 DNA is TGTGCCAGCAGTGACTCCGGGACAGGGGGTAACACCGGGGAGCTGTTTTTT. Residues: CASSDSGTGGNTGELFF.

This chain links TRBV19 with TRBJ1-1, with 9 bases that match TRBD1. The CDR3 covers 15 residues. The germline V gene has CDR1 LNHDA and CDR2 SQIVND (reference sequence). The junction had 11 bases not matched to a gene; V was cut back by 8 bases and J by 4 bases. The CDR3 region has the DNA TGTGCCAGTGGGGCCCGGGGACAGGGCCGCACTGAAGCTTTCTTT. Translating gives CASGARGQGRTEAFF. The full variable domain, with the rest looked up from reference TRBV19 and TRBJ1-1, is DGGITQSPKYLFRKEGQNVTLSCEQNLNHDAMYWYRQDPGQGLRLIYYSQIVNDFQKGDIAEGYSVSREKKESFPLTVTSAQKNPTAFYLCASGARGQGRTEAFFGQGTRLTVV.

The V gene is TRBV12-3 or TRBV12-4, the J gene TRBJ1-5; TRBD1 agrees at 7 bases. The length of the CDR3 is 12 residues. Germline trimming cut 6 bases from V and 11 bases from J; bases unmatched to any gene: 7. This chain's CDR3 is CASSRDRDTQHF. The CDR3 DNA sequence: TGTGCCAGCAGCCGTGACAGGGACACCCAGCATTTT.

The chain recombines TRBV15 with TRBJ1-5; 8 nucleotides agree with TRBD1. Per germline, CDR1 LNHNV and CDR2 YYDKDF (reference sequence). The CDR3 has 14 amino acids. The V gene end was trimmed by 5 bases and the J gene end by 7 bases; junction bases not matched to a gene: 7. The CDR3 reads CATSPDRANQPQHF. The DNA for the CDR3 is TGTGCCACCAGCCCGGACAGGGCAAACCAGCCCCAGCATTTT.